This TCR beta chain was sequenced during a study of early T cells in non-severe SARS-CoV-2 infection. TCRdb processed the 5' RACE reads anew with MiXCR; each CDR3 protein has one entry. The data hold tens of thousands of distinct CDR3 sequences, with 5% to 6.5% observed a single time. The V gene end was trimmed by 5 bases and the J gene end by 6 bases; junction bases not matched to a gene: 5. Germline CDR1 and CDR2: SGHAT and FQNNGV. The CDR3 runs 13 residues. This clonotype was detected ten times or more. The source is an adult who was a healthcare worker with PCR-confirmed SARS-CoV-2 infection or an uninfected control (not recorded which). The specimen sequenced was whole blood. The V and J genes are TRBV11-2 and TRBJ2-3; 7 bases line up with TRBD1. The CDR3 loop reads CASSRTGPDTQYF. In nucleotides, the CDR3 is TGTGCCAGCAGCCGGACAGGCCCGGATACGCAGTATTTT.